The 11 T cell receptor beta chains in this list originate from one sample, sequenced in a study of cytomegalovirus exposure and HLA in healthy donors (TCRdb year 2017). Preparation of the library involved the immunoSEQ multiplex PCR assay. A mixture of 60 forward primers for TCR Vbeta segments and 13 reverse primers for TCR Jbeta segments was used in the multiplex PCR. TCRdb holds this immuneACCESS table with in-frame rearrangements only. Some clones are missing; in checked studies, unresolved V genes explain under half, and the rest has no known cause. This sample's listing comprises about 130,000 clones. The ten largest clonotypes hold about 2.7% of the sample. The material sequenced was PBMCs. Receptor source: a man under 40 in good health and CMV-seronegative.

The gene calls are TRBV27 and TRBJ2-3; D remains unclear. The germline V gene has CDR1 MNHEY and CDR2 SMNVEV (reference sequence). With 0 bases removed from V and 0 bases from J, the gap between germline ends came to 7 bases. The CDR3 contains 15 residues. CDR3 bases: TGTGCCAGCAGTTTATCGTTATCTAGCACAGATACGCAGTATTTT. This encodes CASSLSLSSTDTQYF.

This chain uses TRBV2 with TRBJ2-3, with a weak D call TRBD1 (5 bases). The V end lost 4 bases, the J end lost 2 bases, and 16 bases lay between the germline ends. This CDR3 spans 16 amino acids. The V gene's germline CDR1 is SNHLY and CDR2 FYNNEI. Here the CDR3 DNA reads TGTGCCAGCAGTGCCCCTCAGCAGGGCTACACAGATACGCAGTATTTT. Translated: CASSAPQQGYTDTQYF.

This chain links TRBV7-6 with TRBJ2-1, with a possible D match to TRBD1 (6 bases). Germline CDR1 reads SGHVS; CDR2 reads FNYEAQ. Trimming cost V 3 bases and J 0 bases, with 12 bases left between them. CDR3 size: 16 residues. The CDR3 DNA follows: TGTGCCAGCAGCTTCGTTAGGGGGAGCTCCTACAATGAGCAGTTCTTC. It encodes CASSFVRGSSYNEQFF.

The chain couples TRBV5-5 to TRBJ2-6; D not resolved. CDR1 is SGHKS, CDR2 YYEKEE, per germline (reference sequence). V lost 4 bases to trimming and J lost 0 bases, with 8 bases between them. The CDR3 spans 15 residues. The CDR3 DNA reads TGTGCCAGCAGCCTACAGACCTCTGGGGCCAACGTCCTGACTTTC. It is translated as CASSLQTSGANVLTF.

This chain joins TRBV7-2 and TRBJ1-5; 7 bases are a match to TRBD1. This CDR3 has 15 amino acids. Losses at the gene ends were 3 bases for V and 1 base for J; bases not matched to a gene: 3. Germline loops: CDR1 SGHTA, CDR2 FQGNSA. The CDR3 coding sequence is TGTGCCAGCAGCTTCTCGACAGGGAGCAATCAGCCCCAGCATTTT. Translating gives CASSFSTGSNQPQHF.

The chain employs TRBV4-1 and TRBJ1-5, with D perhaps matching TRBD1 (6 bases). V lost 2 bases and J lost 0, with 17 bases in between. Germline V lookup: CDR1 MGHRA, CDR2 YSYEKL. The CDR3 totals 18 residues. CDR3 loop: CASSQLGQSRYSNQPQHF. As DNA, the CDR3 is TGCGCCAGCAGCCAACTTGGACAGAGTAGGTATAGCAATCAGCCCCAGCATTTT.

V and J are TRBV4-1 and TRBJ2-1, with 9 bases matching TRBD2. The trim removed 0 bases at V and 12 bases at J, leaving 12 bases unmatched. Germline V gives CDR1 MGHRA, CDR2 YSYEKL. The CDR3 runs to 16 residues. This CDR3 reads CASSQDRLAGTGGQFF. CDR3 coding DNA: TGCGCCAGCAGCCAAGACAGGCTAGCGGGAACGGGGGGGCAGTTCTTC.

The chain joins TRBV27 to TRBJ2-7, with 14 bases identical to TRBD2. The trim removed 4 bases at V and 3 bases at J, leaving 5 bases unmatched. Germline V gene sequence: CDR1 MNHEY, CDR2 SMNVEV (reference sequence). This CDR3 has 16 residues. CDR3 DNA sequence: TGTGCCAGCAGTTCCTCAGGACTAGCGGGAGGCTACGAGCAGTACTTC. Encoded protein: CASSSSGLAGGYEQYF.

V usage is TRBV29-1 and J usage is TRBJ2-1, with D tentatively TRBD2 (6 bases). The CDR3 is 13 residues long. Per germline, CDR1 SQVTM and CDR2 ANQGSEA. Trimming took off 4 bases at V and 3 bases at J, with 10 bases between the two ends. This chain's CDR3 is CSVVWGDYNEQFF. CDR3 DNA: TGCAGCGTTGTATGGGGGGACTACAATGAGCAGTTCTTC.

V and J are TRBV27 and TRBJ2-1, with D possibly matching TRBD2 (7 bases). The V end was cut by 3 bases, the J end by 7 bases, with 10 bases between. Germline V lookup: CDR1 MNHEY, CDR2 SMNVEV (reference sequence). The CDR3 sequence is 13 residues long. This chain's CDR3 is CASSFGGRNEQFF. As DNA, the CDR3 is TGTGCCAGCAGTTTCGGGGGGCGAAATGAGCAGTTCTTC.

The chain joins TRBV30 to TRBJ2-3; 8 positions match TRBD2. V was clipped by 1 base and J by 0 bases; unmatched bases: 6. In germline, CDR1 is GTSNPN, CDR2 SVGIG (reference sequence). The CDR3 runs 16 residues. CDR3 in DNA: TGTGCCTGGAGTGCCCCGGGGGGGAGGAGCACAGATACGCAGTATTTT. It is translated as CAWSAPGGRSTDTQYF.